This TCR beta chain was recovered during a study of blood T cells in healthy people across ages. The CDR3 is 13 residues long. Germline loops: CDR1 DFQATT, CDR2 SNEGSKA (reference sequence). The authors ran a second PCR of about 6 to 12 cycles using a sample-barcoded 5' primer and a J-beta primer mix. TCRdb reanalysed the 5' RACE reads using MiXCR and keeps one entry per CDR3 protein. The data contain more than 1,000,000 distinct CDR3 sequences, under 30% of them singletons. This same sample was also taken into another study, of T cells of mothers and their children.

The chain joins TRBV20-1 to TRBJ2-1; possible D gene TRBD2, 6 bases. Gene TRBJ2-7 matches the end of the DNA better, so the J call may be wrong. Sequenced sample: blood. The source of this sequence is a girl aged 2 to 9 in good health. CDR3 nucleotides: TGCAGTGCGGCGAGGGACTTTTCCTACGAGCAGTACTTC. This sequence encodes CSAARDFSYEQYF.